This T cell receptor (beta chain) was recorded in a study of T cell changes during pregnancy in multiple sclerosis. This clone has a single count. Assay: immunoSEQ multiplex PCR; the TCRdb copy retains only in-frame clones and omits some. The data hold 70,000 to 75,000 clones, with approximately 92% observed a single time. CDR3 length: 15 amino acids. CDR1 KGHSH and CDR2 LQKENI come from the germline V gene. Unmatched junction bases numbered 4, after V lost 6 bases and J lost 4 bases. The chain recombines TRBV18 with TRBJ2-5, with TRBD2 matching over 14 bases. This sample comprised peripheral blood, obtained before pregnancy. This TCR was recovered from a female donor with multiple sclerosis, enrolled in a pregnancy study. The CDR3 reads CASSSGLAGVETQYF. The CDR3 coding sequence is TGTGCCAGCTCCTCGGGACTAGCGGGAGTAGAGACCCAGTACTTC.